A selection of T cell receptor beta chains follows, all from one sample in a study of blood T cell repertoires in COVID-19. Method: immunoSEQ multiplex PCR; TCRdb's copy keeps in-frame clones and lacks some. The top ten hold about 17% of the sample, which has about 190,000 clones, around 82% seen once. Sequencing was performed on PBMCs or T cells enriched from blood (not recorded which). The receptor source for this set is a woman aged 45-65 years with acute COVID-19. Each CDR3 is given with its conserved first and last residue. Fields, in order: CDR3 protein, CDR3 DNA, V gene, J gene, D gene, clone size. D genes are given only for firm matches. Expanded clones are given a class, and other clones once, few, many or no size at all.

cdr3_aa: CASSRETGTDTQYF
cdr3_nt: TGTGCCAGCAGCCGAGAGACAGGCACAGATACGCAGTATTTT
v_call: TRBV14
j_call: TRBJ2-3
d_call: NA
clone_size: NA

cdr3_aa: CASSLIGGREETQYF
cdr3_nt: TGTGCCAGCAGCTTAATAGGGGGGAGGGAAGAGACCCAGTACTTC
v_call: TRBV7-9
j_call: TRBJ2-5
d_call: NA
clone_size: NA

cdr3_aa: CASSPLQTGDNPNTGELFF
cdr3_nt: TGCGCCAGCAGCCCTCTTCAGACGGGAGATAACCCGAACACCGGGGAGCTGTTTTTT
v_call: TRBV4-1
j_call: TRBJ2-2
d_call: NA
clone_size: NA

cdr3_aa: CASSSPGQGYGYTF
cdr3_nt: TGTGCCAGCAGTTCCCCGGGACAGGGGTATGGCTACACCTTC
v_call: TRBV28
j_call: TRBJ1-2
d_call: TRBD1
clone_size: NA

cdr3_aa: CASSWDRDTEAFF
cdr3_nt: TGCGCCAGCAGCTGGGACAGGGACACTGAAGCTTTCTTT
v_call: TRBV5-1
j_call: TRBJ1-1
d_call: TRBD1
clone_size: NA

cdr3_aa: CASSFGGGQPQHF
cdr3_nt: TGTGCCAGCAGTTTCGGGGGAGGTCAGCCCCAGCATTTT
v_call: TRBV27
j_call: TRBJ1-5
d_call: NA
clone_size: once

cdr3_aa: CASTPGTGSNTGELFF
cdr3_nt: TGTGCCAGCACCCCCGGGACAGGGTCGAACACCGGGGAGCTGTTTTTT
v_call: TRBV28
j_call: TRBJ2-2
d_call: TRBD1
clone_size: NA

cdr3_aa: CASSWRTGESYNEQFF
cdr3_nt: TGTGCCAGCAGCTGGAGGACAGGGGAGTCCTACAATGAGCAGTTCTTC
v_call: TRBV13
j_call: TRBJ2-1
d_call: TRBD1
clone_size: few

cdr3_aa: CASSLAQGSPLHF
cdr3_nt: TGTGCCAGCAGTTTAGCGCAGGGGTCACCCCTCCACTTT
v_call: TRBV12-3/TRBV12-4
j_call: TRBJ1-6
d_call: NA
clone_size: once

cdr3_aa: CASSPSQIEGYGYTF
cdr3_nt: TGTGCCAGCAGCCCCTCACAGATCGAAGGCTATGGCTACACCTTC
v_call: TRBV6-5
j_call: TRBJ1-2
d_call: NA
clone_size: once

cdr3_aa: CASSQGGMNTEAFF
cdr3_nt: TGTGCCAGCAGCCAAGGGGGCATGAACACTGAAGCTTTCTTT
v_call: TRBV4-2
j_call: TRBJ1-1
d_call: NA
clone_size: NA

cdr3_aa: CASSRGQGAGNTIYF
cdr3_nt: TGTGCCAGCAGCCGGGGACAGGGGGCTGGAAACACCATATATTTT
v_call: TRBV3-1/TRBV3-2
j_call: TRBJ1-3
d_call: TRBD1
clone_size: few

cdr3_aa: CSVKGGWETQYF
cdr3_nt: TGCAGCGTTAAAGGGGGCTGGGAGACCCAGTACTTC
v_call: TRBV29-1
j_call: TRBJ2-5
d_call: TRBD1
clone_size: NA

cdr3_aa: CASSLGTGEAFF
cdr3_nt: TGTGCCAGCAGCTTAGGAACAGGGGAAGCTTTCTTT
v_call: TRBV7-3
j_call: TRBJ1-1
d_call: NA
clone_size: NA

cdr3_aa: CASSSNLGVVNQPQHF
cdr3_nt: TGTGCCAGCAGTTCCAACCTCGGGGTAGTCAATCAGCCCCAGCATTTT
v_call: TRBV27
j_call: TRBJ1-5
d_call: NA
clone_size: NA

cdr3_aa: CASSEGADRFEAFF
cdr3_nt: TGTGCCAGCAGTGAAGGGGCCGACAGATTTGAAGCTTTCTTT
v_call: TRBV6-1
j_call: TRBJ1-1
d_call: NA
clone_size: NA

cdr3_aa: CASSQEWEGFNYGYTF
cdr3_nt: TGCGCCAGCAGCCAAGAGTGGGAGGGTTTTAACTATGGCTACACCTTC
v_call: TRBV4-3
j_call: TRBJ1-2
d_call: NA
clone_size: NA

cdr3_aa: CASSIDSTNYGYTF
cdr3_nt: TGTGCCAGCAGCATCGACAGTACTAACTATGGCTACACCTTC
v_call: TRBV7-2
j_call: TRBJ1-2
d_call: NA
clone_size: NA

cdr3_aa: CASSSPLDRNDYQPQHF
cdr3_nt: TGTGCCAGCAGTTCTCCCCTAGACAGGAATGACTATCAGCCCCAGCATTTT
v_call: TRBV28
j_call: TRBJ1-5
d_call: NA
clone_size: once

cdr3_aa: CASSPGRQRIEAFF
cdr3_nt: TGTGCCAGCAGCCCCGGGAGACAGAGAATTGAAGCTTTCTTT
v_call: TRBV5-4
j_call: TRBJ1-1
d_call: NA
clone_size: NA

cdr3_aa: CASSQIQGMNYGYTF
cdr3_nt: TGCGCCAGCAGCCAAATACAGGGGATGAACTATGGCTACACCTTC
v_call: TRBV4-1
j_call: TRBJ1-2
d_call: TRBD1
clone_size: NA

cdr3_aa: CAISDPGQGNTEAFF
cdr3_nt: TGTGCCATCAGCGACCCGGGACAGGGGAACACTGAAGCTTTCTTT
v_call: TRBV10-3
j_call: TRBJ1-1
d_call: TRBD1
clone_size: NA

cdr3_aa: CASSGGTGDYNSPLHF
cdr3_nt: TGTGCCAGTAGTGGAGGGACAGGGGACTATAATTCACCCCTCCACTTT
v_call: TRBV19
j_call: TRBJ1-6
d_call: TRBD1
clone_size: NA

cdr3_aa: CASIDDIWGYTF
cdr3_nt: TGTGCCAGTATTGACGACATATGGGGCTACACCTTC
v_call: TRBV19
j_call: TRBJ1-2
d_call: NA
clone_size: NA

cdr3_aa: CASSLEGAGYGYTF
cdr3_nt: TGCGCCAGCAGCTTGGAGGGGGCTGGGTATGGCTACACCTTC
v_call: TRBV5-1
j_call: TRBJ1-2
d_call: TRBD1
clone_size: NA

cdr3_aa: CASTNGQGSQPQHF
cdr3_nt: TGTGCCAGCACCAACGGGCAGGGAAGTCAGCCCCAGCATTTT
v_call: TRBV2
j_call: TRBJ1-5
d_call: NA
clone_size: once

cdr3_aa: CASSGSRGNDNEQFF
cdr3_nt: TGTGCCAGCAGTGGCAGCAGGGGGAACGACAATGAGCAGTTCTTC
v_call: TRBV6-6
j_call: TRBJ2-1
d_call: TRBD1
clone_size: NA

cdr3_aa: CASSIQGANTGELFF
cdr3_nt: TGTGCCAGTAGTATACAGGGGGCGAACACCGGGGAGCTGTTTTTT
v_call: TRBV19
j_call: TRBJ2-2
d_call: TRBD1
clone_size: NA

cdr3_aa: CASSVGLGTSGGNEQFF
cdr3_nt: TGTGCCAGCAGCGTAGGGTTGGGGACTAGCGGGGGTAATGAGCAGTTCTTC
v_call: TRBV9
j_call: TRBJ2-1
d_call: TRBD2
clone_size: NA

cdr3_aa: CASSSRNTIYF
cdr3_nt: TGTGCCAGCAGTTCTAGGAACACCATATATTTT
v_call: TRBV21-1
j_call: TRBJ1-3
d_call: NA
clone_size: NA

cdr3_aa: CASSPSSGITEAFF
cdr3_nt: TGTGCCAGTAGTCCTTCGTCGGGTATCACTGAAGCTTTCTTT
v_call: TRBV19
j_call: TRBJ1-1
d_call: NA
clone_size: NA

cdr3_aa: CASSLRSVGGTVDTQYF
cdr3_nt: TGTGCCAGCAGCCTACGGAGTGTAGGGGGCACGGTAGATACGCAGTATTTT
v_call: TRBV7-2
j_call: TRBJ2-3
d_call: TRBD1
clone_size: few

cdr3_aa: CASSKTSGSTDTQYF
cdr3_nt: TGTGCCAGCAGCAAGACTAGCGGTAGCACAGATACGCAGTATTTT
v_call: TRBV7-3
j_call: TRBJ2-3
d_call: TRBD2
clone_size: NA

cdr3_aa: CASSLYAGGTDTQYF
cdr3_nt: TGTGCCAGCAGCTTATACGCGGGGGGGACAGATACGCAGTATTTT
v_call: TRBV7-3
j_call: TRBJ2-3
d_call: TRBD2
clone_size: NA

cdr3_aa: CASSQDRTNQDEETQYF
cdr3_nt: TGTGCCAGCAGCCAAGACAGGACTAATCAGGATGAAGAGACCCAGTACTTC
v_call: TRBV3-1/TRBV3-2
j_call: TRBJ2-5
d_call: NA
clone_size: NA

cdr3_aa: CASSQEGGEQFF
cdr3_nt: TGTGCCAGCAGCCAAGAAGGGGGTGAGCAGTTCTTC
v_call: TRBV4-2
j_call: TRBJ2-1
d_call: NA
clone_size: NA

cdr3_aa: CASSPGDRVNEQFF
cdr3_nt: TGTGCCAGCAGCCCTGGGGACAGGGTCAATGAGCAGTTCTTC
v_call: TRBV7-3
j_call: TRBJ2-1
d_call: TRBD1
clone_size: NA

cdr3_aa: CASSLRTGITGTSGTTGYNEQFF
cdr3_nt: TGCGCCAGCAGCCTAAGGACGGGCATTACCGGGACTAGCGGGACTACCGGCTACAATGAGCAGTTCTTC
v_call: TRBV5-1
j_call: TRBJ2-1
d_call: TRBD2
clone_size: few

cdr3_aa: CASSLGTGQGAFTLHF
cdr3_nt: TGTGCCAGCAGCTTGGGTACGGGACAGGGCGCCTTCACCCTCCACTTT
v_call: TRBV5-8
j_call: TRBJ1-6
d_call: TRBD1
clone_size: once

cdr3_aa: CASSPSSDRDTEAFF
cdr3_nt: TGCGCCAGCAGCCCAAGTTCAGACAGAGACACTGAAGCTTTCTTT
v_call: TRBV4-1
j_call: TRBJ1-1
d_call: NA
clone_size: NA

cdr3_aa: CASSQIGGQGFDTGELFF
cdr3_nt: TGTGCCAGCAGTCAGATTGGGGGACAGGGATTTGACACCGGGGAGCTGTTTTTT
v_call: TRBV7-2
j_call: TRBJ2-2
d_call: TRBD1
clone_size: NA

cdr3_aa: CASSFGGARRFF
cdr3_nt: TGTGCCAGCAGCTTCGGCGGAGCGAGGCGGTTCTTC
v_call: TRBV5-4
j_call: TRBJ2-1
d_call: NA
clone_size: NA

cdr3_aa: CASSPSLSSGGAKDEQFF
cdr3_nt: TGTGCCAGCTCACCTTCCCTTTCTAGCGGGGGGGCTAAGGATGAGCAGTTCTTC
v_call: TRBV18
j_call: TRBJ2-1
d_call: TRBD2
clone_size: few

cdr3_aa: CASSAGGLGGYTF
cdr3_nt: TGTGCCAGCAGCGCGGGGGGGCTGGGAGGCTACACCTTC
v_call: TRBV28
j_call: TRBJ1-2
d_call: NA
clone_size: NA

cdr3_aa: CASSLVGLQETQYF
cdr3_nt: TGTGCCAGCAGCTTGGTGGGACTACAAGAGACCCAGTACTTC
v_call: TRBV5-8
j_call: TRBJ2-5
d_call: TRBD2
clone_size: NA

cdr3_aa: CASAVLKHTGELFF
cdr3_nt: TGTGCCAGCGCCGTTCTCAAGCACACCGGGGAGCTGTTTTTT
v_call: TRBV2
j_call: TRBJ2-2
d_call: NA
clone_size: NA

cdr3_aa: CASSFRVGYTF
cdr3_nt: TGTGCCAGCAGCTTCAGGGTGGGCTACACCTTC
v_call: TRBV7-9
j_call: TRBJ1-2
d_call: NA
clone_size: NA

cdr3_aa: CASSLVAGAPNEQFF
cdr3_nt: TGTGCCAGCAGCTTAGTCGCGGGGGCGCCCAATGAGCAGTTCTTC
v_call: TRBV7-8
j_call: TRBJ2-1
d_call: NA
clone_size: NA

cdr3_aa: CASSLAEGDGMNTEAFF
cdr3_nt: TGTGCCAGCAGCTTAGCAGAGGGGGACGGGATGAACACTGAAGCTTTCTTT
v_call: TRBV7-8
j_call: TRBJ1-1
d_call: NA
clone_size: NA

cdr3_aa: CASSRMGGQSNQPQHF
cdr3_nt: TGTGCCAGCAGTCGAATGGGGGGACAGAGCAATCAGCCCCAGCATTTT
v_call: TRBV6-2/TRBV6-3
j_call: TRBJ1-5
d_call: TRBD1
clone_size: NA

cdr3_aa: CASSYGTGGVYGYTF
cdr3_nt: TGTGCCAGCAGTTACGGGACAGGGGGCGTTTATGGCTACACCTTC
v_call: TRBV6-2/TRBV6-3
j_call: TRBJ1-2
d_call: TRBD1
clone_size: NA

cdr3_aa: CASSQGTPIPGELFF
cdr3_nt: TGTGCCAGCTCTCAGGGGACACCTATCCCCGGGGAGCTGTTTTTT
v_call: TRBV5-6
j_call: TRBJ2-2
d_call: NA
clone_size: NA

cdr3_aa: CASSIQTNYGYTF
cdr3_nt: TGTGCCAGCAGCATACAAACTAACTATGGCTACACCTTC
v_call: TRBV7-9
j_call: TRBJ1-2
d_call: NA
clone_size: NA

cdr3_aa: CASSPDRGETQYF
cdr3_nt: TGTGCCAGCAGTCCCGACCGGGGTGAGACCCAGTACTTC
v_call: TRBV12-3/TRBV12-4
j_call: TRBJ2-5
d_call: NA
clone_size: NA

cdr3_aa: CASSAQTGKGEKLFF
cdr3_nt: TGTGCCAGCAGCGCACAGACAGGGAAAGGCGAAAAACTGTTTTTT
v_call: TRBV7-2
j_call: TRBJ1-4
d_call: TRBD1
clone_size: NA

cdr3_aa: CASRVTGDRNTEAFF
cdr3_nt: TGTGCCAGCAGAGTGACAGGGGATAGGAACACTGAAGCTTTCTTT
v_call: TRBV6-5
j_call: TRBJ1-1
d_call: TRBD1
clone_size: NA

cdr3_aa: CASRPTTVSNQPQHF
cdr3_nt: TGCGCCAGCAGGCCGACGACAGTTAGCAATCAGCCCCAGCATTTT
v_call: TRBV5-1
j_call: TRBJ1-5
d_call: NA
clone_size: NA

cdr3_aa: CASSLAGTGDQPQHF
cdr3_nt: TGTGCCAGCAGCTTGGCCGGGACAGGGGATCAGCCCCAGCATTTT
v_call: TRBV5-5
j_call: TRBJ1-5
d_call: TRBD1
clone_size: few

cdr3_aa: CASSAGWTGKYTEAFF
cdr3_nt: TGTGCCAGCAGTGCGGGGTGGACGGGAAAGTACACTGAAGCTTTCTTT
v_call: TRBV6-1
j_call: TRBJ1-1
d_call: NA
clone_size: NA